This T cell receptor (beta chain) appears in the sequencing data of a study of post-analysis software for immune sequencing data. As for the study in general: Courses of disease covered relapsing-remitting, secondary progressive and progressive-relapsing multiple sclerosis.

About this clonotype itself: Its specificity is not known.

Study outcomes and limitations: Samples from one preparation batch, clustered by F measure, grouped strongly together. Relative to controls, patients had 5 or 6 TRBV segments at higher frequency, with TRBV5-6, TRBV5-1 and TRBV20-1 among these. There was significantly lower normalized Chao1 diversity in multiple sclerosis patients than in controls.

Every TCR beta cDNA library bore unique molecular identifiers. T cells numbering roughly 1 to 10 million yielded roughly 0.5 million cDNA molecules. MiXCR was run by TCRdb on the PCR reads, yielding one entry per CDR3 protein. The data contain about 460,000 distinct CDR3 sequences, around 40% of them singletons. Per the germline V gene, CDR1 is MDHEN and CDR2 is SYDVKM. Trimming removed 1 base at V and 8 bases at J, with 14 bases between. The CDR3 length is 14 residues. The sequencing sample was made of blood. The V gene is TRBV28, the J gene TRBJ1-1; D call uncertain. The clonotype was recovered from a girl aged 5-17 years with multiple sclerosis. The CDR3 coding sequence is TGTGCCAGCAGTTTATTATCGTTACCTAGGGAAGCTTTCTTT. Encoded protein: CASSLLSLPREAFF.